This T cell receptor beta chain was identified in a study of cytomegalovirus exposure and HLA in healthy donors. The V end lost 6 bases, the J end lost 3 bases, and 15 bases lay between the germline ends. The CDR3 covers 14 residues. Germline-derived CDR1 and CDR2 are ENHRY and SYGVKD. Generated by immunoSEQ multiplex PCR, the TCRdb table keeps only in-frame clones and is missing some. Of some 270,000 clones listed, 86% were seen once; the top ten hold 0.9% to 1.1%. Sample: PBMCs. This TCR came from a woman aged 18 to 35 in good health and CMV-seronegative. The V and J genes are TRBV10-3 and TRBJ2-7; the D gene is possibly TRBD2 (6 bases). CDR3 nucleotides: TGTGCCATCAGCGGACCGGGACTCTACTACGAGCAGTACTTC. Its translation: CAISGPGLYYEQYF.